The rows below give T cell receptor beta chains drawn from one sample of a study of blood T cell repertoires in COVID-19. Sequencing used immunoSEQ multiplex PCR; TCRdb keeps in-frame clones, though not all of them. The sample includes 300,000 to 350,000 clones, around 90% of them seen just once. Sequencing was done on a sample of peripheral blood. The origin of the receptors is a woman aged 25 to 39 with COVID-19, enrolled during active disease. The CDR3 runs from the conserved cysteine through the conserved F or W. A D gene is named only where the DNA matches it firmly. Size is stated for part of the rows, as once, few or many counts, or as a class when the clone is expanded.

CASREAASYNEQFF	TGTGCCAGCAGGGAGGCGGCCTCCTACAATGAGCAGTTCTTC	-	-	TRBV2	TRBJ2-1
CASSFTGGEGNTIYF	TGTGCCAGCAGCTTCACAGGGGGTGAAGGAAACACCATATATTTT	-	TRBD1	TRBV9	TRBJ1-3
CAISPGTATYEQYF	TGTGCCATCAGTCCCGGGACAGCTACCTACGAGCAGTACTTC	-	TRBD1	TRBV10-3	TRBJ2-7
CASSRGFSGNTIYF	TGTGCCAGCAGTCGAGGGTTCTCTGGAAACACCATATATTTT	-	-	TRBV13	TRBJ1-3
CASASAPGNTEAFF	TGTGCCTCCGCCTCGGCCCCAGGGAATACTGAAGCTTTCTTT	-	-	TRBV30	TRBJ1-1
CAWRLGARIQYF	TGTGCCTGGAGGTTGGGGGCGCGTATTCAGTACTTC	-	-	TRBV30	TRBJ2-4
CASSADSRGAGANVLTF	TGTGCCAGCAGCGCGGACAGCAGAGGAGCGGGGGCCAACGTCCTGACTTTC	once	-	TRBV9	TRBJ2-6
CASSELGTQYF	TGTGCCAGCAGTGAACTAGGGACCCAGTACTTC	-	-	TRBV6-1	TRBJ2-5
CATSGRGRGANVLTF	TGTGCCACCAGTGGCAGGGGGCGTGGGGCCAACGTCCTGACTTTC	-	TRBD1	TRBV24-1	TRBJ2-6
CASRPRDSPGNQPQHF	TGTGCCAGCAGGCCCCGGGACTCCCCTGGCAATCAGCCCCAGCATTTT	-	-	TRBV28	TRBJ1-5
CASSPSTTGAISGNTIYF	TGTGCCAGCTCACCGTCAACGACAGGGGCCATCTCTGGAAACACCATATATTTT	-	TRBD1	TRBV18	TRBJ1-3
CASSLSQQGTGQPQHF	TGTGCCAGCAGTTTATCGCAACAGGGAACAGGTCAGCCCCAGCATTTT	-	-	TRBV27	TRBJ1-5
CASSLMDGRAGFGETQYF	TGTGCCAGCAGCTTAATGGACGGGAGGGCCGGGTTTGGAGAGACCCAGTACTTC	once	TRBD2	TRBV7-2	TRBJ2-5
CATSRTGTGIQETQYF	TGTGCCACCAGCAGGACCGGGACAGGGATTCAAGAGACCCAGTACTTC	-	TRBD1	TRBV15	TRBJ2-5
CASSPTGSWPDTQYF	TGTGCCAGCAGTCCGACAGGGTCCTGGCCAGATACGCAGTATTTT	once	TRBD1	TRBV3-1/TRBV3-2	TRBJ2-3
CASSQQDRVGETQYF	TGCGCCAGCAGCCAACAGGACAGGGTCGGTGAGACCCAGTACTTC	-	TRBD1	TRBV4-1	TRBJ2-5
CASSFKRSGGYEQYF	TGCGCCAGCAGCTTTAAGCGGTCGGGGGGCTACGAGCAGTACTTC	once	TRBD2	TRBV5-1	TRBJ2-7
CASSLEKTQYF	TGTGCCAGCAGTCTCGAGAAGACCCAGTACTTC	-	-	TRBV28	TRBJ2-5
CASSLETGNYEQYF	TGTGCCAGCAGTTTGGAGACAGGGAACTACGAGCAGTACTTC	-	TRBD1	TRBV28	TRBJ2-7
CASSRGQNTEAFF	TGTGCCAGCAGTCGTGGACAGAACACTGAAGCTTTCTTT	-	-	TRBV2	TRBJ1-1
CASSTDGTSGRAFF	TGTGCCAGCAGCACAGACGGGACTAGCGGGAGGGCGTTCTTC	-	TRBD2	TRBV11-3	TRBJ2-1
CASSYNGVEDEQYF	TGTGCCAGCAGTTACAACGGGGTCGAGGACGAGCAGTACTTC	-	-	TRBV27	TRBJ2-7
CASSSITGQGRAFF	TGTGCCAGCAGCAGTATAACGGGACAGGGGCGAGCTTTCTTT	once	TRBD1	TRBV2	TRBJ1-1
CASSTTWTGGGYTF	TGCGCCAGCAGCACGACCTGGACAGGGGGCGGCTACACCTTC	-	TRBD1	TRBV5-1	TRBJ1-2
CASSQGGTSGSVETQYF	TGTGCCAGCAGCCAAGGTGGGACTAGCGGGAGCGTGGAGACCCAGTACTTC	-	TRBD2	TRBV3-1/TRBV3-2	TRBJ2-5
CASSEYIGGDNSPLHF	TGTGCCAGCAGTGAATATATAGGAGGGGATAATTCACCCCTCCACTTT	-	-	TRBV25-1	TRBJ1-6
CASSSQPGELFF	TGTGCCAGCAGTTCACAGCCCGGGGAGCTGTTTTTT	-	-	TRBV28	TRBJ2-2
CASSYMTGGNEQYF	TGTGCCAGCAGTTACATGACAGGAGGCAACGAGCAGTACTTC	-	-	TRBV6-2/TRBV6-3	TRBJ2-7
CASSPPGSDNYEQYF	TGTGCCAGCAGCCCCCCTGGGAGTGATAACTACGAGCAGTACTTC	-	-	TRBV21-1	TRBJ2-7
CASSSAPRPQQETQYF	TGTGCCAGCAGCTCCGCCCCGCGGCCCCAACAAGAGACCCAGTACTTC	-	-	TRBV5-4	TRBJ2-5
CATSDPLAGVGNEQFF	TGTGCCACCAGTGACCCACTAGCGGGAGTAGGGAATGAGCAGTTCTTC	-	TRBD2	TRBV24-1	TRBJ2-1
CASSQGLAEIYEQYF	TGTGCCAGCAGCCAGGGACTAGCGGAGATCTACGAGCAGTACTTC	-	TRBD2	TRBV7-2	TRBJ2-7
CASTRGISGNTIYF	TGTGCCAGTACTCGGGGGATCTCTGGAAACACCATATATTTT	-	-	TRBV19	TRBJ1-3
CASSPEGNTEAFF	TGCGCCAGCAGCCCCGAGGGGAACACTGAAGCTTTCTTT	-	-	TRBV5-1	TRBJ1-1
CASSLTGNTGELFF	TGTGCCAGCAGCTTGACGGGGAACACCGGGGAGCTGTTTTTT	-	-	TRBV7-3	TRBJ2-2
CAISETQQGGTEAFF	TGTGCCATCAGTGAGACACAACAGGGGGGCACTGAAGCTTTCTTT	-	TRBD1	TRBV10-3	TRBJ1-1
CASSFTHVNTEAFF	TGTGCCAGCAGTTTTACTCACGTGAACACTGAAGCTTTCTTT	-	-	TRBV27	TRBJ1-1
CASSSGLAGGPVEQFF	TGTGCCAGCAGCTCGGGACTAGCGGGAGGGCCGGTTGAGCAGTTCTTC	-	TRBD2	TRBV11-2	TRBJ2-1
CASSSRAGQAGELFF	TGCGCCAGCAGCTCTCGAGCGGGCCAGGCCGGGGAGCTGTTTTTT	-	-	TRBV5-1	TRBJ2-2
CASIDRGVGNEQFF	TGTGCCAGCATCGACAGGGGAGTGGGCAATGAGCAGTTCTTC	-	TRBD1	TRBV6-5	TRBJ2-1